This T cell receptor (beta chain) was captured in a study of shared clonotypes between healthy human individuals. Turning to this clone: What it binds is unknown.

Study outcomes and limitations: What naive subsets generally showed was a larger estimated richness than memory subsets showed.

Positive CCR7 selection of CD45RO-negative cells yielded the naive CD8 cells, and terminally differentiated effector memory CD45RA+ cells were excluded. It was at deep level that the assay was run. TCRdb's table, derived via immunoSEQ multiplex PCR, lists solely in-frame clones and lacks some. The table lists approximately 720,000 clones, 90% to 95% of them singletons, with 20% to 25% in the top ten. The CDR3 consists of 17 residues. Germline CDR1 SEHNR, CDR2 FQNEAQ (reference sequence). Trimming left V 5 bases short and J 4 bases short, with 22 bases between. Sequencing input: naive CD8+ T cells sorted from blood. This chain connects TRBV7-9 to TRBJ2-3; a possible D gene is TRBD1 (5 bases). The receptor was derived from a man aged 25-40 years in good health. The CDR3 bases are TGTGCCAGCAGCCCGCAAGGGGTTTCCACCCGGCCAGATACGCAGTATTTT. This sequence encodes CASSPQGVSTRPDTQYF.